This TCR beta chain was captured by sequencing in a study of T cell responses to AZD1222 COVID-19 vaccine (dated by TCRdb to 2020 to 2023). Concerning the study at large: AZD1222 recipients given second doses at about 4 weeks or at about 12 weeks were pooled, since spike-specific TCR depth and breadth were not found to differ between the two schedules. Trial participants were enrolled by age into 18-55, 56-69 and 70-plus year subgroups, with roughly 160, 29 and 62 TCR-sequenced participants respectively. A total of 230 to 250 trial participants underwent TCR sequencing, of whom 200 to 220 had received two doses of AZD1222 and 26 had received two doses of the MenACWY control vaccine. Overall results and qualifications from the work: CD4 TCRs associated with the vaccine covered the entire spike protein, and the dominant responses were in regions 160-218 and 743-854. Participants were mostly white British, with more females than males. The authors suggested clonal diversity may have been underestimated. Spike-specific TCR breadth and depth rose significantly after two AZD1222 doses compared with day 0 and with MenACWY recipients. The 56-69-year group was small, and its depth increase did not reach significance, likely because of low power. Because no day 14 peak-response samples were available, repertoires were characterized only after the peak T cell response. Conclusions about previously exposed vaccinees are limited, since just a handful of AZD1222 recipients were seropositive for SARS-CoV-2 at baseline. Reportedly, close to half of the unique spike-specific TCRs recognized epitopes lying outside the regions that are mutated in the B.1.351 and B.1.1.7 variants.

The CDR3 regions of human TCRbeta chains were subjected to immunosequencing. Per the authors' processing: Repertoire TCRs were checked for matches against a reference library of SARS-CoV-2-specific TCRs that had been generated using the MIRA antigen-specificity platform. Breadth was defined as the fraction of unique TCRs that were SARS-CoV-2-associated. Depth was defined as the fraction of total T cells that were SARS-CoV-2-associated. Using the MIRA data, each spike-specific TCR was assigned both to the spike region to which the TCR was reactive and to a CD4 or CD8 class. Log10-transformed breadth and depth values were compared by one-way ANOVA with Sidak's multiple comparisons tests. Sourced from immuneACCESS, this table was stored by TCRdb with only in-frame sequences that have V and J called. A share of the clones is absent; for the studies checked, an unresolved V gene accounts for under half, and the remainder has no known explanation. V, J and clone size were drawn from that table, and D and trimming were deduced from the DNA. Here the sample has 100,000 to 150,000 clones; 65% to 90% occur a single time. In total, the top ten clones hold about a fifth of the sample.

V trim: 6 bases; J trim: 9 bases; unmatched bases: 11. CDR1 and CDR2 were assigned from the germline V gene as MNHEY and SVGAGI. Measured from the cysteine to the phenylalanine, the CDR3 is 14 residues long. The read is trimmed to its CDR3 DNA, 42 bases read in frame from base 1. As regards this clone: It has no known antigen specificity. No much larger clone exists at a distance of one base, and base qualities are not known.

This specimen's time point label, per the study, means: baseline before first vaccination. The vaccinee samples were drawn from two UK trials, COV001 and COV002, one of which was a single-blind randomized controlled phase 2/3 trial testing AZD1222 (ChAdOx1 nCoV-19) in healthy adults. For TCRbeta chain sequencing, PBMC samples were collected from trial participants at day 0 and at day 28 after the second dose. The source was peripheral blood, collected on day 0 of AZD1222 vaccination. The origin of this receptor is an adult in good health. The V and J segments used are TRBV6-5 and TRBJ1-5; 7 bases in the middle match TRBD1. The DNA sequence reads TGTGCCAGCAGCCCGACAGGGTTCCATCGGCCCCAGCATTTT. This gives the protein CASSPTGFHRPQHF.